The rows below give T cell receptor beta chains drawn from one sample of a study of cytomegalovirus exposure and HLA in healthy donors. Profiled with immunoSEQ multiplex PCR; TCRdb holds only in-frame clones, not every one. This sample has 150,000 to 200,000 clones, with more than 65% found just once. The sequencing input was PBMCs. The receptors originated from a woman between 45 and 60 years old in good health and CMV-seronegative. Each CDR3 is given with its conserved first and last residue. The D gene is left open where the match is weak. Size is omitted from some rows. Given values are once, few, many or a class for expanded clones.

16	TRBD2	TRBV9	.	TRBJ2-3	CASSVVGLAGTDTQYF	TGTGCCAGCAGCGTAGTCGGCCTAGCGGGTACAGATACGCAGTATTTT
13	.	TRBV12-5	.	TRBJ1-5	CASGAGTNQPQHF	TGTGCTAGTGGGGCAGGAACGAATCAGCCCCAGCATTTT
13	TRBD1	TRBV19	.	TRBJ2-5	CASSIQGGETQYF	TGTGCCAGTAGTATCCAAGGGGGCGAGACCCAGTACTTC
13	.	TRBV10-3	.	TRBJ1-1	CAIIQDLNTEAFF	TGTGCCATCATTCAGGATTTGAACACTGAAGCTTTCTTT
15	.	TRBV5-4	.	TRBJ2-3	CASSLVGAARGTQYF	TGTGCCAGCAGCTTGGTGGGAGCGGCCAGGGGTACGCAGTATTTT
16	TRBD2	TRBV7-3	.	TRBJ2-3	CASSSRTSGTTDTQYF	TGTGCCAGCAGCTCAAGGACTAGCGGAACCACAGATACGCAGTATTTT
13	.	TRBV28	.	TRBJ1-2	CASSLGLGGGYTF	TGTGCCAGCAGTTTAGGCCTGGGGGGAGGCTACACCTTC
15	TRBD2	TRBV6-5	.	TRBJ2-3	CASSPRGSGVTTQYF	TGTGCCAGCAGTCCTCGGGGTAGCGGGGTTACAACGCAGTATTTT
11	.	TRBV7-2	.	TRBJ2-7	CASSTQGVQYF	TGTGCCAGCAGCACGCAGGGTGTTCAGTACTTC
15	TRBD1	TRBV19	.	TRBJ2-7	CASSSWDSATYEQYF	TGTGCCAGTAGTAGCTGGGACAGCGCTACCTACGAGCAGTACTTC
16	TRBD2	TRBV6-5	.	TRBJ2-7	CASSYSLAGGPYEQYF	TGTGCCAGCAGTTACTCACTAGCGGGAGGACCCTACGAGCAGTACTTC
17	TRBD2	TRBV30	.	TRBJ2-1	CAWSHRLAGERYNEQFF	TGTGCCTGGAGTCATCGACTAGCGGGGGAAAGATACAATGAGCAGTTCTTC
16	TRBD1	TRBV5-3	once	TRBJ2-2	CARSFPDRGDTGELFF	TGTGCCAGAAGCTTCCCGGACAGGGGAGACACCGGGGAGCTGTTTTTT
14	TRBD2	TRBV5-4	.	TRBJ2-1	CASSLRAGAGEQFF	TGTGCCAGCAGCTTACGGGCAGGAGCGGGGGAGCAGTTCTTC
14	TRBD2	TRBV5-1	.	TRBJ2-1	CASSRSGSYGEQFF	TGCGCCAGCAGCAGGAGCGGGAGCTATGGTGAGCAGTTCTTC
12	.	TRBV28	.	TRBJ1-1	CASSLRVTEAFF	TGTGCCAGCAGTCTCAGGGTTACTGAAGCTTTCTTT
14	.	TRBV5-1	once	TRBJ2-3	CAIFMEGRADTQYF	TGCGCCATCTTCATGGAGGGCCGAGCAGATACGCAGTATTTT
14	.	TRBV25-1	.	TRBJ2-7	CASSERGRGDEQYF	TGTGCCAGCAGTGAGCGTGGAAGGGGCGACGAGCAGTACTTC
13	TRBD2	TRBV6-5	.	TRBJ2-3	CASSEAGSDTQYF	TGTGCCAGCAGTGAAGCGGGATCAGATACGCAGTATTTT
17	TRBD2	TRBV7-2	.	TRBJ2-2	CASSLVPSGVNTGELFF	TGTGCCAGCAGCTTAGTTCCTAGCGGGGTAAACACCGGGGAGCTGTTTTTT
16	TRBD1	TRBV27	.	TRBJ2-3	CASSSRRGIFTDTQYF	TGTGCCAGCAGTTCGCGCAGGGGGATCTTCACAGATACGCAGTATTTT
13	TRBD1	TRBV19	.	TRBJ2-7	CASSGQGGYEQYF	TGTGCCAGTAGCGGACAGGGAGGATACGAGCAGTACTTC
14	.	TRBV19	.	TRBJ2-3	CASSPQGYTDTQYF	TGTGCCAGTAGCCCACAGGGTTACACAGATACGCAGTATTTT
15	TRBD2	TRBV4-3	once	TRBJ2-7	CASSLTSGSTYEQYF	TGCGCCAGCAGCCTGACTAGCGGGAGCACCTACGAGCAGTACTTC
16	TRBD1	TRBV4-3	.	TRBJ2-1	CASSQDRTGPTNEQFF	TGCGCCAGCAGCCAAGATAGGACAGGGCCCACAAATGAGCAGTTCTTC
16	TRBD2	TRBV11-2	.	TRBJ2-1	CASRKVAGVLLNEQFF	TGTGCCAGCAGGAAAGTAGCGGGGGTCTTGCTCAATGAGCAGTTCTTC
14	.	TRBV9	.	TRBJ1-2	CASSVAYRDYGYTF	TGTGCCAGCAGCGTAGCCTACAGGGACTATGGCTACACCTTC
14	.	TRBV29-1	.	TRBJ2-6	CSVPTDAGANVLTF	TGCAGCGTGCCTACAGATGCTGGGGCCAACGTCCTGACTTTC
15	TRBD1	TRBV5-6	once	TRBJ2-7	CASSSRDRGVYEQYF	TGTGCCAGCAGCTCCCGGGACAGGGGAGTCTACGAGCAGTACTTC
16	TRBD2	TRBV28	.	TRBJ2-7	CASTGGRTSGSYEQYF	TGTGCCAGCACCGGGGGACGGACTAGCGGTTCCTACGAGCAGTACTTC
15	TRBD2	TRBV27	.	TRBJ2-7	CASLTRTSGPYEQYF	TGTGCCAGCCTAACCCGGACTAGCGGACCCTACGAGCAGTACTTC
14	TRBD1	TRBV18	.	TRBJ1-1	CASSQGQVNTEAFF	TGTGCCAGCTCACAAGGACAGGTGAACACTGAAGCTTTCTTT
18	TRBD2	TRBV4-2	.	TRBJ2-2	CASSQEREAAGDGGELFF	TGTGCCAGCAGCCAAGAGCGAGAAGCGGCGGGAGATGGCGGGGAGCTGTTTTTT
12	.	TRBV28	.	TRBJ2-7	CASSLQGYEQYF	TGTGCCAGCAGCCTACAGGGCTACGAGCAGTACTTC
12	.	TRBV6-5	few	TRBJ1-4	CASGQPDEKLFF	TGTGCCAGCGGGCAGCCGGATGAAAAACTGTTTTTT
16	TRBD2	TRBV19	.	TRBJ2-2	CASSVWSGRGTGELFF	TGTGCCAGTAGTGTTTGGAGCGGGAGGGGCACCGGGGAGCTGTTTTTT
15	.	TRBV5-6	.	TRBJ2-3	CASSLGPRGTDTQYF	TGTGCCAGCAGCTTGGGTCCACGAGGCACAGATACGCAGTATTTT
15	.	TRBV7-9	.	TRBJ2-6	CASSPREPGANVLTF	TGTGCCAGCAGCCCGAGGGAGCCTGGGGCCAACGTCCTGACTTTC
13	.	TRBV21-1	.	TRBJ2-7	CASSGGPNHEQYF	TGTGCCAGCAGCGGAGGGCCCAACCACGAGCAGTACTTC
13	.	TRBV5-6	once	TRBJ2-7	CASSFSRSYEQYF	TGTGCCAGCAGCTTTAGCCGCTCCTACGAGCAGTACTTC
14	TRBD1	TRBV11-3	once	TRBJ2-7	CASSLGQGNYEQYF	TGTGCCAGCAGCTTGGGACAGGGAAACTACGAGCAGTACTTC
16	TRBD1	TRBV5-6	.	TRBJ2-7	CASSLKVTGDIYEQYF	TGTGCCAGCAGCTTGAAAGTGACAGGGGACATCTACGAGCAGTACTTC
17	TRBD2	TRBV7-9	.	TRBJ2-1	CASSFRTSRVWVNEQFF	TGTGCCAGCAGCTTCAGGACTAGCAGAGTATGGGTGAATGAGCAGTTCTTC
11	.	TRBV6-5	.	TRBJ2-7	CASSYQSEQYF	TGTGCCAGCAGTTATCAATCCGAGCAGTACTTC
15	TRBD1	TRBV28	.	TRBJ2-3	CASRTGGSGADTQYF	TGTGCCAGCAGGACAGGGGGCTCAGGGGCAGATACGCAGTATTTT
14	TRBD2	TRBV5-4	.	TRBJ2-1	CASRGLAGENEQFF	TGTGCCAGCCGAGGACTAGCGGGAGAGAATGAGCAGTTCTTC
13	TRBD1	TRBV2	.	TRBJ2-7	CATRQGAEYEQYF	TGTGCCACCCGACAGGGGGCGGAGTACGAGCAGTACTTC
16	.	TRBV4-1	.	TRBJ1-2	CASSQDLGQPFYGYTF	TGCGCCAGCAGCCAAGATCTGGGCCAGCCATTCTATGGCTACACCTTC
15	TRBD1	TRBV13	.	TRBJ2-7	CASSAFHRGGYEQYF	TGTGCCAGCAGCGCCTTTCACAGGGGCGGCTACGAGCAGTACTTC
13	.	TRBV5-1	.	TRBJ2-1	CASSVTTYNEQFF	TGCGCCAGCAGTGTGACAACCTACAATGAGCAGTTCTTC
13	TRBD1	TRBV5-4	.	TRBJ1-2	CASSPTGVRAYTF	TGTGCCAGCAGCCCAACAGGGGTGAGGGCCTACACCTTC
14	TRBD2	TRBV7-3	.	TRBJ2-1	CASSSGGYLDEQFF	TGTGCCAGCAGCTCGGGGGGGTATTTGGATGAGCAGTTCTTC